A selection of T cell receptor beta chains follows, all from one sample in a study of control samples from healthy donors and cancer patients. TCRdb's table, derived via immunoSEQ multiplex PCR, lists solely in-frame clones and lacks some. Of approximately 94,000 clones listed, roughly 84% are singletons. The sequenced sample was PBMCs. These receptors were obtained from a man between 65 and 85 years old with lung cancer. Each CDR3 is given with its conserved first and last residue. A D gene is named only where the DNA matches it firmly. The size field is filled for only some rows; it gives once, few, many or a size class.

TRBJ1-3 | - | TRBV3-1/TRBV3-2 | TRBD1 | TGTGCCAGCAGCCCGGCACAGGGGGCGCTCGGAAACACCATATATTTT | CASSPAQGALGNTIYF
TRBJ2-1 | - | TRBV11-2 | TRBD2 | TGTGCCAGCAGCTTAGATCAGGAGCGGGGGGTATCCTACAATGAGCAGTTCTTC | CASSLDQERGVSYNEQFF
TRBJ2-2 | - | TRBV11-2 | - | TGTGCCAGCAGCTCTAGCCTTGCGAACACCGGGGAGCTGTTTTTT | CASSSSLANTGELFF
TRBJ2-3 | - | TRBV19 | - | TGTGCCAGTAGTACTCGTACCATGGGACTGGATACAGATACGCAGTATTTT | CASSTRTMGLDTDTQYF
TRBJ2-6 | few | TRBV5-1 | - | TGCGCCAGCAGCTTACCGACGGCTTCTGGGGCCAACGTCCTGACTTTC | CASSLPTASGANVLTF
TRBJ2-7 | - | TRBV3-1/TRBV3-2 | TRBD2 | TGTGCCAGCAGCCGGTGGACTAGCGGGGGGGCGCTGTCGGGCGAGCAGTACTTC | CASSRWTSGGALSGEQYF
TRBJ2-3 | - | TRBV5-1 | - | TGCGCCAGCGGGGAGCGCGAGGGACACCTCACAGATACGCAGTATTTT | CASGEREGHLTDTQYF
TRBJ2-7 | - | TRBV15 | TRBD1 | TGTGCCACCAGCCGTGACAGGGGGACCTACGAGCAGTACTTC | CATSRDRGTYEQYF
TRBJ1-2 | - | TRBV14 | TRBD1 | TGTGCCAGCAGCCAATCCGGGACAGGGGTTCGCTACACCTTC | CASSQSGTGVRYTF
TRBJ2-1 | - | TRBV5-6 | - | TGTGCCAGCAGCTTGGATGGGTTCTGGAATGAGCAGTTCTTC | CASSLDGFWNEQFF
TRBJ1-2 | - | TRBV6-5 | - | TGTGCCAGCAGCGAGTCGGGGGGTATTTACGGCTACACCTTC | CASSESGGIYGYTF
TRBJ1-2 | - | TRBV3-1/TRBV3-2 | - | TGTGCCAGCAGCCAAGTTGGCAGCCTCTATGGCTACACCTTC | CASSQVGSLYGYTF
TRBJ2-7 | - | TRBV6-5 | TRBD1 | TGTGCCAGCAGTTACCCCTCGACAGGGAAATACGACGAGCAGTACTTC | CASSYPSTGKYDEQYF
TRBJ2-1 | - | TRBV9 | TRBD2 | TGTGCCAGCAGCGTACCCGATCTAGGGCTAGCGGAGATCAATGAGCAGTTCTTC | CASSVPDLGLAEINEQFF
TRBJ2-7 | - | TRBV6-5 | TRBD1 | TGTGCCAGCAGGGAGACAGGGACCTCCGAGCAGTACTTC | CASRETGTSEQYF
TRBJ1-2 | once | TRBV7-2 | - | TGTGCCAGCAGCCAGGGGACCTCTAACTATGGCTACACCTTC | CASSQGTSNYGYTF
TRBJ1-4 | - | TRBV19 | - | TGTGCCAGTAAGGGGACCCAGCGGAGGGAAAAACTGTTTTTT | CASKGTQRREKLFF
TRBJ1-1 | - | TRBV18 | - | TGTGCCAGCTCACCTCCGGGACGACATCGGGACACTGAAGCTTTCTTT | CASSPPGRHRDTEAFF
TRBJ2-5 | once | TRBV5-1 | - | TGCGCCAGCACCGAGACCCCAGCCGGGGAGACCCAGTACTTC | CASTETPAGETQYF
TRBJ1-6 | few | TRBV25-1 | - | TGTGCCAGCAGTGATTCTAGGTTCACCCTCCACTTT | CASSDSRFTLHF
TRBJ2-1 | - | TRBV5-1 | TRBD1 | TGCGCCAGCAGGGAGGGACAGGGGATTTACAATGAGCAGTTCTTC | CASREGQGIYNEQFF
TRBJ2-7 | - | TRBV29-1 | - | TGCAGCGTTGAAGGGGGCGATATAGCCTACGAGCAGTACTTC | CSVEGGDIAYEQYF
TRBJ2-7 | - | TRBV11-1 | TRBD1 | TGTGCCAGCAGCTTAGGGACAGGGGTCCTCTACGAGCAGTACTTC | CASSLGTGVLYEQYF
TRBJ2-2 | - | TRBV11-2 | - | TGTGCCAGCAGCTTAGGGCAGAACACCGGGGAGCTGTTTTTT | CASSLGQNTGELFF
TRBJ1-1 | - | TRBV25-1 | - | TGTGCCAGCAGTGATGAAGGGTTCCTGAACACTGAAGCTTTCTTT | CASSDEGFLNTEAFF
TRBJ1-3 | - | TRBV29-1 | TRBD1 | TGCAGCGTTTCGACAGGGGCTATTGGAAACACCATATATTTT | CSVSTGAIGNTIYF
TRBJ2-2 | - | TRBV7-9 | TRBD1 | TGTGCCAGCAGCTGGGGACAGGGTAGAACCGGGGAGCTGTTTTTT | CASSWGQGRTGELFF
TRBJ2-7 | - | TRBV5-4 | - | TGTGCCAGCAGCCAGGAAGTCGCCTACGAGCAGTACTTC | CASSQEVAYEQYF
TRBJ2-2 | - | TRBV19 | - | TGTGCCAGTAGTAACGGGGAGCTGTTTTTT | CASSNGELFF
TRBJ1-5 | - | TRBV29-1 | - | TGCAGCGTTGATATGGGGGTAGGTCAGCCCCAGCATTTT | CSVDMGVGQPQHF
TRBJ2-3 | - | TRBV7-9 | - | TGTGCCAGCAGCTGGCCGCAGGGGTTAGATACGCAGTATTTT | CASSWPQGLDTQYF
TRBJ2-1 | - | TRBV6-5 | - | TGTGCCAGCAGCCCCCGGGGGAGCTCCTACAATGAGCAGTTCTTC | CASSPRGSSYNEQFF
TRBJ1-1 | - | TRBV7-2 | TRBD1 | TGTGCCAGCAGCGTGAGGGGGACAGTGAACACTGAAGCTTTCTTT | CASSVRGTVNTEAFF
TRBJ2-2 | - | TRBV24-1 | - | TGTGCCACAGGTTGGGGGGTAGGAACCGGGGAGCTGTTTTTT | CATGWGVGTGELFF
TRBJ2-1 | once | TRBV7-9 | - | TGTGCCAGCAGCTTACCGGGCGAGCAGTTCTTC | CASSLPGEQFF
TRBJ1-5 | few | TRBV24-1 | TRBD1 | TGTGCCACCAGTGAAGCGGACAGGGCCCAGCCCCAGCATTTT | CATSEADRAQPQHF
TRBJ2-7 | - | TRBV7-8 | - | TGTGCCAGCAGCTACTCCACCGGATGGGGGGCCAACGAGCAGTACTTC | CASSYSTGWGANEQYF
TRBJ1-3 | - | TRBV9 | TRBD1 | TGTGCCAGCAGCGGTCGACAGGGGGCGCTTGGAAACACCATATATTTT | CASSGRQGALGNTIYF
TRBJ2-7 | - | TRBV24-1 | - | TGTGCCACCGCTACCGCGAACAGCCCTGACTACGAGCAGTACTTC | CATATANSPDYEQYF
TRBJ2-6 | - | TRBV7-3 | TRBD1 | TGTGCCAGCAGCCGTTACGGGACAGCCCTCTCTGGAGGGGCCAACGTCCTGACTTTC | CASSRYGTALSGGANVLTF
TRBJ1-4 | - | TRBV14 | - | TGTGCCAGCAGCCAGCCCGAGACAACTAATGAAAAACTGTTTTTT | CASSQPETTNEKLFF
TRBJ1-2 | - | TRBV6-5 | - | TGTGCCAGCAGTAAGATTCCCTTTGAGGGCTACACCTTC | CASSKIPFEGYTF
TRBJ2-7 | - | TRBV27 | TRBD2 | TGTGCCAGCAGTTTAAGAGCGGGGGGGCGGCCCTACGAGCAGTACTTC | CASSLRAGGRPYEQYF
TRBJ2-2 | - | TRBV5-6 | - | TGTGCCAGCAGCTTGGCCGAAGGAGGTAGGGTGATGGGGACCGGGGAGCTGTTTTTT | CASSLAEGGRVMGTGELFF
TRBJ1-1 | once | TRBV18 | - | TGTGCCAGCTCACCACCAGGGGGGCTGGGGAACACTGAAGCTTTCTTT | CASSPPGGLGNTEAFF
TRBJ1-2 | - | TRBV6-5 | TRBD1 | TGTGCCAGCAGCACCTCGGGGACAGGGGAGGGCTACACCTTC | CASSTSGTGEGYTF